This T cell receptor beta chain was documented in a study of spatial heterogeneity in lung cancer. Study-level background: Alpha-chain sequences were consistently detected in smaller numbers than beta-chain sequences.

As to this clonotype: The target antigen is unknown.

Stated time point: sample taken at primary tumor resection. Study findings and constraints: Ubiquitous expanded tumor TCRs surfaced in blood more at resection than they did at follow-up.

Every TCR cDNA molecule bore a unique molecular identifier. MiXCR, run by TCRdb on the 5' RACE reads, gives a single entry per CDR3 protein. The top ten clones hold approximately 39% of a sample with about 92,000 distinct CDR3 sequences, about 12% of them seen once. Deletions cut 2 bases from V and 4 bases from J, with 11 bases between. Germline CDR1 MNHNS, CDR2 SASEGT. The CDR3 length is 14 residues. The rearrangement links TRBV6-1 to TRBJ1-1; D call uncertain. The material was PBMCs, obtained at surgery. The sequence was obtained from a male donor with early-stage non-small cell lung cancer. CDR3 amino acids: CASSESAARTEAFF. CDR3 coding DNA: TGTGCCAGCAGTGAATCCGCGGCCCGCACTGAAGCTTTCTTT.